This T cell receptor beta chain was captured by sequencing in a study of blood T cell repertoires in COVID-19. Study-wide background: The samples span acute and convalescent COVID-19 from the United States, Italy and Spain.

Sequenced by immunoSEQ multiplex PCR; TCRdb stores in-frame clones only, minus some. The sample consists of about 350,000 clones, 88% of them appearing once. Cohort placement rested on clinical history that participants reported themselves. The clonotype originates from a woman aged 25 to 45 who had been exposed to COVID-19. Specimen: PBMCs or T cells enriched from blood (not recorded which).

In DNA form, the CDR3 reads TGTGCCAGCAGCCCTTGGGACAGGAACTCCTACGAGCAGTACTTC. Protein: CASSPWDRNSYEQYF. J is TRBJ2-7 and V is TRBV11-1, with TRBD1 matching 8 bases. Per the germline V gene, CDR1 is SGHAT and CDR2 is FQDESV (reference sequence). This CDR3 is 15 amino acids long. The V and J ends lost 5 bases and 0 bases, in that order; junction bases with no gene match: 6.